This TCR beta chain was sequenced in a study of beta chain features in type 1 diabetes. The whole isolated RNA underwent reverse transcription, so sequencing captured expressed TCRB transcripts. The repertoire was sequenced with immunoSEQ multiplex PCR; TCRdb's copy has only in-frame clones and lacks some. The repertoire holds around 450,000 clones, with 10% to 12% as singletons. V lost 3 bases and J lost 10, with 16 bases in between. This CDR3 comprises 15 residues. Looked up from germline, CDR1 is SGHTA and CDR2 is FQGNSA. Markers CD45RO/CCR7/CD25/CD127/CD95/CD27 served to sort CD4+ naive, central memory, regulatory and stem cell-like memory cells.

V gene TRBV7-2 combines with J gene TRBJ1-6, with D maybe TRBD1 (5 bases). Sequencing was performed on naive CD4+ T cells from blood. This TCR derives from a woman aged 18-29 years in good health. The CDR3 sequence: CASSLLGQGGSPLHF. DNA of the CDR3: TGTGCCAGCAGCTTGTTGGGGCAGGGTGGATCACCCCTCCACTTT.